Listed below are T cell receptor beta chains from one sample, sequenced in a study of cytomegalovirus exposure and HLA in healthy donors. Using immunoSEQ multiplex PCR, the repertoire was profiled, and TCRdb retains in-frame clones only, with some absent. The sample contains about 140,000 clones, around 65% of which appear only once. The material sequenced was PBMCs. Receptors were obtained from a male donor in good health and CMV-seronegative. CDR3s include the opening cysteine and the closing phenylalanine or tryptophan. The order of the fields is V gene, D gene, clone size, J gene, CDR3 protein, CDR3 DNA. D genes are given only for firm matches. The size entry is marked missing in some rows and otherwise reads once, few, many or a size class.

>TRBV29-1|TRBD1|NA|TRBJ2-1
CSAMGQGNGNEQFF
TGCAGCGCTATGGGACAGGGTAATGGCAATGAGCAGTTCTTC
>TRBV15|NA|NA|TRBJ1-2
CATSRDSSGYTF
TGTGCCACCAGCAGAGACAGTAGCGGCTACACCTTC
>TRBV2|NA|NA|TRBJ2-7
CASSPQGREQYF
TGTGCCAGCAGTCCACAGGGTCGCGAGCAGTACTTC
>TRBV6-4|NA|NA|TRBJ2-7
CASSGQSWGYEQYF
TGTGCCAGCAGTGGACAGAGCTGGGGCTACGAGCAGTACTTC
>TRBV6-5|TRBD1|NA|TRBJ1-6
CATSWTGDSPLHF
TGTGCCACCTCCTGGACAGGGGATTCACCCCTCCACTTT
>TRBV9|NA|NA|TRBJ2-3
CASSHPVEQLTDTQYF
TGTGCCAGCAGCCACCCCGTGGAGCAACTCACAGATACGCAGTATTTT
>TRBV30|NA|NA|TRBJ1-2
CAWSVLPHYGYTF
TGTGCCTGGAGTGTACTCCCTCACTATGGCTACACCTTC
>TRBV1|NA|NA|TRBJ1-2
CTSSLRGRYGYTF
TGCACCAGCAGCTTAAGAGGGAGATATGGCTACACCTTC
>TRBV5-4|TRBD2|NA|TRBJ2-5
CASSQIGGFGRGMYF
TGTGCCAGCAGCCAAATAGGGGGGTTCGGGAGGGGCATGTACTTC
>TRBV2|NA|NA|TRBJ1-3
CASKGEGNTIYF
TGTGCCAGCAAAGGAGAGGGAAACACCATATATTTT
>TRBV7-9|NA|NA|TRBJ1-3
CASSFQGGGNTIYF
TGTGCCAGCAGCTTCCAGGGTGGTGGAAACACCATATATTTT
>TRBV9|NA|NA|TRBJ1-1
CASRSLDNTEAFF
TGTGCCAGCAGAAGCCTAGATAACACTGAAGCTTTCTTT
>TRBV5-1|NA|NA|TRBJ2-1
CASSYRDNFIDEQFF
TGCGCCAGCAGCTACCGGGACAACTTTATCGATGAGCAGTTCTTC
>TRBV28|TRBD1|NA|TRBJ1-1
CASSFPGQGNTEAFF
TGTGCCAGCAGTTTCCCGGGACAGGGCAACACTGAAGCTTTCTTT
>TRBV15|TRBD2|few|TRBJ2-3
CATSRHTGTSGEQTQYF
TGTGCCACCAGCAGACATACCGGGACTAGCGGGGAACAGACGCAGTATTTT
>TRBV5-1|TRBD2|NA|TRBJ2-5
CASSFAGGETQYF
TGCGCCAGCAGCTTCGCGGGGGGAGAGACCCAGTACTTC
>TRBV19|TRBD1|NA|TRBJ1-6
CASSMYRGVSYNSPLHF
TGTGCCAGTAGTATGTACAGGGGTGTATCCTATAATTCACCCCTCCACTTT
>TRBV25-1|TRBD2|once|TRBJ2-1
CASESSGGGDEQFF
TGTGCCAGCGAGAGTAGCGGGGGGGGCGATGAGCAGTTCTTC
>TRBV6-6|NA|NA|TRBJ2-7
CASSSRTKSRYEQYF
TGTGCCAGCAGTTCTCGGACTAAATCTAGGTACGAGCAGTACTTC
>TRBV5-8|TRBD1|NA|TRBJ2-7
CASSSDRGTYEQYF
TGTGCCAGCAGCTCGGACAGGGGTACCTACGAGCAGTACTTC
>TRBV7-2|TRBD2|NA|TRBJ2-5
CASSLASGYQETQYF
TGTGCCAGCAGCTTAGCTAGCGGGTACCAAGAGACCCAGTACTTC
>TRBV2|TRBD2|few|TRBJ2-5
CASRAASGGRETQYF
TGTGCCAGCAGAGCAGCTAGCGGGGGGCGTGAGACCCAGTACTTC
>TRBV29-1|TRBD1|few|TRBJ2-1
CSVEKRDRGLDEQFF
TGCAGCGTTGAAAAACGCGACAGGGGGCTTGATGAGCAGTTCTTC
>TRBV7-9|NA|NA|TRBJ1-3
CASSLAPGEGNTIYF
TGTGCCAGCAGCTTAGCGCCGGGGGAAGGAAACACCATATATTTT
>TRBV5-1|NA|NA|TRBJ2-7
CASSSGGTGTYEQYF
TGCGCCAGCAGCTCGGGGGGCACAGGGACCTACGAGCAGTACTTC
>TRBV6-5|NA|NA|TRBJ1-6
CASSRGGESPLHF
TGTGCCAGCAGCCGAGGGGGTGAATCACCCCTCCACTTT
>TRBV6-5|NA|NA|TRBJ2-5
CASSYGGLVEETQYF
TGTGCCAGCAGTTACGGGGGGTTGGTCGAAGAGACCCAGTACTTC
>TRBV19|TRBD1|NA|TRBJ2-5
CATSGQGSSEQYF
TGTGCCACCTCGGGACAGGGGTCTAGTGAGCAGTACTTC
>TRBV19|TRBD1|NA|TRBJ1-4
CARGQANEKLFF
TGTGCCAGGGGACAGGCTAATGAAAAACTGTTTTTT
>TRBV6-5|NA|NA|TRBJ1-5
CASSYQPGQQPQHF
TGTGCCAGCAGTTACCAACCGGGTCAACAGCCCCAGCATTTT
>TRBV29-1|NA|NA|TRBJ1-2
CSVELGAGYTF
TGCAGCGTTGAACTGGGGGCTGGCTACACCTTC
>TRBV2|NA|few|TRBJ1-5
CASSDPGRGGNQPQHF
TGTGCCAGCAGTGACCCAGGGAGAGGGGGAAATCAGCCCCAGCATTTT
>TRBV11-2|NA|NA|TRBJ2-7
CASSLEAGNLYEQYF
TGTGCCAGCAGCTTAGAGGCAGGGAATCTCTACGAGCAGTACTTC
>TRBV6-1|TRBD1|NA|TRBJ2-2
CASRPAGGTGELFF
TGTGCCAGCAGGCCGGCAGGGGGCACCGGGGAGCTGTTTTTT
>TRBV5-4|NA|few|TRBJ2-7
CASSLSADPYEQYF
TGTGCCAGCAGCTTGTCGGCGGATCCCTACGAGCAGTACTTC
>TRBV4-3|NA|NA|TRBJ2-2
CASSQDWRAGGELFF
TGCGCCAGCAGCCAAGATTGGAGGGCCGGCGGGGAGCTGTTTTTT
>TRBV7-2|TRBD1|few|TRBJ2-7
CASSFRQGTYEQYF
TGTGCCAGCAGCTTTAGACAGGGGACCTACGAGCAGTACTTC
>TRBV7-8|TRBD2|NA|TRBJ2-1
CASSSGLAGVYNEQFF
TGTGCCAGCAGCTCGGGACTAGCGGGGGTTTACAATGAGCAGTTCTTC
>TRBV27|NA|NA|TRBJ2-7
CASSLSYSSYEQYF
TGTGCCAGCAGTTTATCCTACAGTTCCTACGAGCAGTACTTC
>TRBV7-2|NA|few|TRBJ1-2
CASSPRREDYGYTF
TGTGCCAGCAGCCCCCGAAGGGAGGACTATGGCTACACCTTC
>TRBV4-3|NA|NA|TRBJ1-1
CASSQQQGCGAFF
TGCGCCAGCAGCCAGCAACAGGGTTGTGGAGCTTTCTTT
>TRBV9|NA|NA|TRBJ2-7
CASSVELGNYEQYF
TGTGCCAGCAGCGTAGAGCTAGGCAACTACGAGCAGTACTTC
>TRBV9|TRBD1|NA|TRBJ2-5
CASSATTGGETQYF
TGTGCCAGCAGCGCCACCACAGGGGGCGAGACCCAGTACTTC
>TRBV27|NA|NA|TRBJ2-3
CPMRVGPEDTQYF
TGTCCAATGCGCGTGGGGCCGGAAGATACGCAGTATTTT
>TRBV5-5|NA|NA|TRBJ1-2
CASTRGPSSNYGYTF
TGTGCCAGCACCAGGGGCCCTTCGAGCAACTATGGCTACACCTTC
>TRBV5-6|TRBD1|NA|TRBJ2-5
CASSLVARGQETQYF
TGTGCCAGCAGCTTAGTAGCCAGGGGGCAAGAGACCCAGTACTTC
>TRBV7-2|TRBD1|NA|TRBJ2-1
CASSSDRGSYNEQFF
TGTGCCAGCAGCTCGGACAGGGGCTCCTACAATGAGCAGTTCTTC
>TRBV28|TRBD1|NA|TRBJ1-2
CASSFSGTEGNYGYTF
TGTGCCAGCAGTTTCTCCGGGACAGAGGGTAACTATGGCTACACCTTC
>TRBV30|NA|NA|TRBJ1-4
CAWSVGAGVDEKLFF
TGTGCCTGGAGTGTAGGGGCAGGGGTGGATGAAAAACTGTTTTTT
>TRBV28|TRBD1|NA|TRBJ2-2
CASSSAGTGSGELFF
TGTGCCAGCAGTTCGGCCGGGACAGGGTCCGGGGAGCTGTTTTTT
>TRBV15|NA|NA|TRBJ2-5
CATSSAPGTQETQYF
TGTGCCACCAGCAGCGCACCGGGAACGCAAGAGACCCAGTACTTC
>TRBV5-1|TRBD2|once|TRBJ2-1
CASSPRGEGPYNEQFF
TGCGCCAGCAGCCCCCGGGGGGAGGGGCCTTACAATGAGCAGTTCTTC
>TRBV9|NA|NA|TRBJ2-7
CASSPSWAGPYEQYF
TGTGCCAGCAGCCCCTCTTGGGCGGGTCCCTACGAGCAGTACTTC
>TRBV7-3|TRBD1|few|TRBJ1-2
CASSLGTAPGGGYTF
TGTGCCAGCAGCTTAGGTACGGCGCCAGGGGGAGGCTACACCTTC
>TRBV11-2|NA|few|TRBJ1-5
CASSLSSNQPQHF
TGTGCCAGCAGCCTAAGTAGCAATCAGCCCCAGCATTTT
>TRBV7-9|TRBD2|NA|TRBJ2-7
CALGGELDYEQYF
TGTGCGCTTGGGGGGGAACTGGACTACGAGCAGTACTTC
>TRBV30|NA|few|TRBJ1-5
CAWSVGQNLYSNQPQHF
TGTGCCTGGAGTGTAGGACAGAACTTATATAGCAATCAGCCCCAGCATTTT
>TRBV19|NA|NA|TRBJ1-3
CASGPAHSGNTIYF
TGTGCCAGTGGTCCCGCTCACTCGGGAAACACCATATATTTT
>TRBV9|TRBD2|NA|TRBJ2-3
CASSVEGGGAEADTQYF
TGTGCCAGCAGCGTAGAGGGCGGGGGGGCTGAAGCAGATACGCAGTATTTT
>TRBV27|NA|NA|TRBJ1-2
CASSLSPRQGRNGYTF
TGTGCCAGCAGTTTATCCCCTCGGCAGGGGCGGAATGGCTACACCTTC